The sequence of this T cell receptor beta chain was determined in a study of tumor-infiltrating lymphocytes in primary liver carcinoma. Findings of the study overall: Merely about 8-25% of top clones occurred in all five tumor regions. When set against blood, tumors had a significantly higher top-250-clone fraction (p = 0.039).

The germline CDR1 and CDR2 sequences are SQVTM and ANQGSEA. Trimming stripped 7 bases from V and 3 bases from J, with 9 bases between. This CDR3 spans 11 amino acids. In its sample, this clonotype was seen many times. The antigen is not known. Total RNA (approximately 500 ng) served as template for TCR beta cDNA synthesis primed by a constant-region primer. Employing slightly modified ARM-PCR, three nested multiplex PCR rounds were run, and these gave rise to the TCR beta libraries. TRBV1-TRBV30 forward primers and a C-beta reverse primer were used in the first two PCR rounds, which each ran for around 11 cycles. TCRdb analysed the multiplex PCR reads with MiXCR anew, one entry per CDR3 protein. This table holds 90,000 to 150,000 distinct CDR3 sequences, about 59% found once. For each extraction, RNA and DNA were obtained together from about 20-30 mg of unsorted bulk tissue. By surgical resection, the patients were treated for their primary liver carcinoma. Histology found more than 80% viable tumor cells per sample.

Sequencing input: liver tumor tissue from sampling region 1. Indicated subset: tumor region T1, superior pole. The TCR sequence derives from an older woman with primary liver carcinoma and hepatitis B virus infection. The V and J genes are TRBV29-1 and TRBJ2-5; tentative D call: TRBD2 (5 bases). This CDR3 is CSADWEETQYF. In DNA form, the CDR3 reads TGCAGCGCGGACTGGGAAGAGACCCAGTACTTC.